The subject of this entry is one T cell receptor beta chain. This CDR3 spans 15 amino acids. V was shortened by 6 bases and J by 0 bases, with 15 bases between the two germline ends. The germline V gene encodes CDR1 SGHVS and CDR2 FQNEAQ. Methods used by the authors: Amplification of reference gene primers was used by the study to estimate nucleated cell counts. The method was immunoSEQ multiplex PCR; TCRdb's version includes in-frame clones alone and lacks a portion of them. For V, J and clone size, that table is used; D and trimming come from the DNA. The sample contains just under 250,000 clones, approximately 84% of which appear only once. These data originate in a study of blood T cell repertoires in COVID-19. Study background: From T cells, B-cell-depleted T cells, or PBMCs came the material, which was cDNA or gDNA.

The V call is TRBV7-8, the J call TRBJ2-7, with D perhaps TRBD1 (5 bases). The TCR was taken from a woman aged 25 to 39 who had recovered from COVID-19. Material: peripheral blood. The CDR3 is CASRRDSLSSYEQYF. CDR3 nucleotides: TGTGCCAGCAGACGAGACAGCCTAAGCTCCTACGAGCAGTACTTC.